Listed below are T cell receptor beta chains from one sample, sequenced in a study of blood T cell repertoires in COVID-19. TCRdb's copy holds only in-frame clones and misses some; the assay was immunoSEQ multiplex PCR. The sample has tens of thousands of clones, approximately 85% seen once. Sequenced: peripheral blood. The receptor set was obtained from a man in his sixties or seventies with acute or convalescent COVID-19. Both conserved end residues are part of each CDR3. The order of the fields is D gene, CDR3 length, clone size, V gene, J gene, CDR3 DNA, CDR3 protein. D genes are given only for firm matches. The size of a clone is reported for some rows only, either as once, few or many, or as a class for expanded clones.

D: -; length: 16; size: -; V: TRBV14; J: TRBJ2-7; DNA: TGTGCCAGCAGCCAAGATGCGGACAGAAGATTCTACGAGCAGTACTTC; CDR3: CASSQDADRRFYEQYF
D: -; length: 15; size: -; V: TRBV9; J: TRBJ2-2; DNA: TGTGCCAGCAGCGTAGTAGAATATTTCACCGGGGAGCTGTTTTTT; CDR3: CASSVVEYFTGELFF
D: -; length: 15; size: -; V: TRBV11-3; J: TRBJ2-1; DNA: TGTGCCAGCAGCCGACGTGCGGACACCCAGGATGAGCAGTTCTTC; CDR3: CASSRRADTQDEQFF
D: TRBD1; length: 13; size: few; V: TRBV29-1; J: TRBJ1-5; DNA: TGCAGCGCCACGACAGGGAGCAATCAGCCCCAGCATTTT; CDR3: CSATTGSNQPQHF
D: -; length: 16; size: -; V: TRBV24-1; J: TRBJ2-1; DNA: TGTGCCACCAGTGGTAGTCAGGCCTCCACCTACAATGAGCAGTTCTTC; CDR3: CATSGSQASTYNEQFF
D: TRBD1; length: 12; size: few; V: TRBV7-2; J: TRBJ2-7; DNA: TGTGCCAGCAGCGGTCGACAGGGTTCAGCGTACTTC; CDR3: CASSGRQGSAYF
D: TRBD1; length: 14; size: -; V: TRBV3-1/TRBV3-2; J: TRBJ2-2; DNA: TGTGCCAGCAGCCAAGGGGACAGGGGAGCGGAGCTGTTTTTT; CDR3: CASSQGDRGAELFF
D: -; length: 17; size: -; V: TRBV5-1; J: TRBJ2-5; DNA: TGCGCCAGCAGCTTGACTCCGGGTTCTGGTAGTTTGGAGACCCAGTACTTC; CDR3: CASSLTPGSGSLETQYF
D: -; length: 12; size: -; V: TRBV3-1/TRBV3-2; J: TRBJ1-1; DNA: TGTGCCAGCGGAAGATTAGCCGCTGAAGCTTTCTTT; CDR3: CASGRLAAEAFF
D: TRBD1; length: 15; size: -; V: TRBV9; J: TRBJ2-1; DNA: TGTGCCAGCAGCGGAGGGACAGGGTTTGACAATGAGCAGTTCTTC; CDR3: CASSGGTGFDNEQFF
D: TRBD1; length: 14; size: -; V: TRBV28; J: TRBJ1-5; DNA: TGTGCCAGCAGTTTTGGGACAGAAAATCAGCCCCAGCATTTT; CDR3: CASSFGTENQPQHF
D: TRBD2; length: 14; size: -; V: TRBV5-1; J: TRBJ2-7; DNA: TGCGCCAGCAGCTTGGGACTAGCGGACTACGAGCAGTACTTC; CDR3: CASSLGLADYEQYF
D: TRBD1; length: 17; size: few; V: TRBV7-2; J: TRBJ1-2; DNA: TGTGCCAGCAGCTCACGCACGACAGGGGAAAGGAGCTATGGCTACACCTTC; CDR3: CASSSRTTGERSYGYTF
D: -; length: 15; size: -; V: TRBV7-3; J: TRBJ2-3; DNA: TGTGCCAGCAGCTTAGATGGGGGCAGCACAGATACGCAGTATTTT; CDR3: CASSLDGGSTDTQYF
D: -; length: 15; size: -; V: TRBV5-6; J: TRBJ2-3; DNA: TGTGCCAGCAGCTTTTCGGGGGATGTCGCAGATACGCAGTATTTT; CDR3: CASSFSGDVADTQYF
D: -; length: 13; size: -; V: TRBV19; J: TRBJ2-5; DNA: TGTGCCAGTAGTGTGACACGCCAAGAGACCCAGTACTTC; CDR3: CASSVTRQETQYF
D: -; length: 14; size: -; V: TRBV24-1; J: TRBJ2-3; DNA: TGTGCCACCAGTGATTCTAGCTTCATGGATACGCAGTATTTT; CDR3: CATSDSSFMDTQYF
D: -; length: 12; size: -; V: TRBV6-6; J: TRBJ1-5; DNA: TGTGCCAGCAGGCGCGGCAATCAGCCCCAGCATTTT; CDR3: CASRRGNQPQHF
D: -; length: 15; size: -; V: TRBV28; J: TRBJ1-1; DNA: TGTGCCAGCAGGCCCTGGAGGGTCCTAAGTACTGAAGCTTTCTTT; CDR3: CASRPWRVLSTEAFF
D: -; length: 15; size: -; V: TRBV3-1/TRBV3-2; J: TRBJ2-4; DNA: TGTGCCAGCAGCCCGAGAGATAAAGCCAAAAACATTCAGTACTTC; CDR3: CASSPRDKAKNIQYF
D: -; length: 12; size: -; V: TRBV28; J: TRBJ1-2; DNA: TGTGCCAGCAGTACGACAGGATATGGCTACACCTTC; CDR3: CASSTTGYGYTF
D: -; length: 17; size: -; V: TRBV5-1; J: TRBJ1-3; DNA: TGCGCCAGCAGCTTTGGGGCCAGCCTTGGCTCTGGAAACACCATATATTTT; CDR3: CASSFGASLGSGNTIYF
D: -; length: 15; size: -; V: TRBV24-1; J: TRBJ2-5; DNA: TGTGCCACCAGTGATGCGACAGCTAATTCGGAGACCCAGTACTTC; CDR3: CATSDATANSETQYF
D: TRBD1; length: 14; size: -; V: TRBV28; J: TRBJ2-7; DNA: TGTGCCAGCAGTTTACCCGGGACAGGGATCGAGCAGTACTTC; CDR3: CASSLPGTGIEQYF
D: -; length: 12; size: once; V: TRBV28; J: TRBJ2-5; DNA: TGTGCCAGCAGGGGGACTGTGGAGACCCAGTACTTC; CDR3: CASRGTVETQYF
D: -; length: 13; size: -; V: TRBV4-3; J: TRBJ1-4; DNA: TGCGCCAGCAGCCCCCGAACTAATGAAAAACTGTTTTTT; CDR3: CASSPRTNEKLFF
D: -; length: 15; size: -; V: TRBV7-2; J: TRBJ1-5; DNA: TGTGCCAGCAGCTTAGATCGAGGGATCGGGCAGCCCCAGCATTTT; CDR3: CASSLDRGIGQPQHF
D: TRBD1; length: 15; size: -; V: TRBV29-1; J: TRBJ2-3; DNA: TGCAGCGCTGGGTACAGGGGCACAAGGACAGATACGCAGTATTTT; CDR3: CSAGYRGTRTDTQYF
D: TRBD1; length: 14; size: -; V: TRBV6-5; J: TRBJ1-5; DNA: TGTGCCAGCGGGGTCCAAAGGGACAGTCAGCCCCAGCATTTT; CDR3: CASGVQRDSQPQHF
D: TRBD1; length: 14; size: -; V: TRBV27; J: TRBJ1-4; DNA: TGTGCCAGCAGTCTTAGACAGGGAAATGAAAAACTGTTTTTT; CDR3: CASSLRQGNEKLFF
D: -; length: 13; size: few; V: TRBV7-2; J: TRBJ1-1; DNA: TGTGCCAGCAGCTTCGCAGGGTACACTGAAGCTTTCTTT; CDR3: CASSFAGYTEAFF
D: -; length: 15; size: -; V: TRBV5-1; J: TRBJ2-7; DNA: TGCGCCAGCAGCTTGGAGACGGGACTGGGATACGAGCAGTACTTC; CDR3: CASSLETGLGYEQYF
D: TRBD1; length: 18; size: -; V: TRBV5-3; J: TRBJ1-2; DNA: TGTGCCAGAAGTCTGGTTGGACAGGGGTATGGAGCTAACTATGGCTACACCTTC; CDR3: CARSLVGQGYGANYGYTF
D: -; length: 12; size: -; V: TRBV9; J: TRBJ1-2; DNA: TGTGCCAGCAGCGCGACAGGAGACAGCTACACCTTC; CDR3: CASSATGDSYTF
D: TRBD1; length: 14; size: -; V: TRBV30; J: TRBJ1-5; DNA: TGTGCCTGGAGCAAAGGGGGCAGCAATCAGCCCCAGCATTTT; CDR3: CAWSKGGSNQPQHF
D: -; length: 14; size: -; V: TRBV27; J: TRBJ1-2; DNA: TGTGCCAGCAGTTTAAGTTACAATTACTATGGCTACACCTTC; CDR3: CASSLSYNYYGYTF
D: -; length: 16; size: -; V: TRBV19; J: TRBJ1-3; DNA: TGTGCCAGTAGTCTTACTGAAACCTTCTCTGGAAACACCATATATTTT; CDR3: CASSLTETFSGNTIYF
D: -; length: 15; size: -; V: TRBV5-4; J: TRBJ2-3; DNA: TGTGCCAGCAGCCCTCCAAACCAACTCACAGATACGCAGTATTTT; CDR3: CASSPPNQLTDTQYF
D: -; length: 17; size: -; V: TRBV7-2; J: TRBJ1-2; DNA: TGTGCCAGCAGCTTAGGCGGCTACGCTAGTCCTAACTATGGCTACACCTTC; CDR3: CASSLGGYASPNYGYTF
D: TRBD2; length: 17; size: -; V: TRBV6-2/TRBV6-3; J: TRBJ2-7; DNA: TGTGCCAGCAGTTATGGCTATGGGGAGGGTCCGTCTACGAAGCAGTACTTC; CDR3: CASSYGYGEGPSTKQYF
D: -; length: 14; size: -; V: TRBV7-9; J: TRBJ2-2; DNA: TGTGCCAGCAGCTTCACTATGAACACCGGGGAGCTGTTTTTT; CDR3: CASSFTMNTGELFF
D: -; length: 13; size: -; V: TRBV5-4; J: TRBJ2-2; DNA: TGTGCCAGCAGTGGTGGCACCACCGGGGAGCTGTTTTTT; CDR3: CASSGGTTGELFF
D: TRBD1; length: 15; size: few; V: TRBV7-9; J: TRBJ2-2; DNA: TGTGCCAGCAGCTCCGGGACAGGGTACACCGGGGAGCTGTTTTTT; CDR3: CASSSGTGYTGELFF
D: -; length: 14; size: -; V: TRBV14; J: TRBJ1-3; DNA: TGTGCCAGCAGCCCCCGGACTTCCGGAAACACCATATATTTT; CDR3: CASSPRTSGNTIYF
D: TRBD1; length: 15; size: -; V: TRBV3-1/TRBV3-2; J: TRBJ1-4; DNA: TGTGCCAGCAGCATTCGGACAGGGCGATTGGAAAAACTGTTTTTT; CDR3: CASSIRTGRLEKLFF
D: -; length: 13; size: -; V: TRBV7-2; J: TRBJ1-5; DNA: TGTGCCAGCAGCTCCAATAGCAATCAGCCCCAGCATTTT; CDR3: CASSSNSNQPQHF
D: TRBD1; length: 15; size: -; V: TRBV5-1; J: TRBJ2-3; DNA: TGCGCCAGCAGCTTGGGGGACAGGGTCCCAGATACGCAGTATTTT; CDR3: CASSLGDRVPDTQYF
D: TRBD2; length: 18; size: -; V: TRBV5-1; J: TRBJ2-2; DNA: TGCGCCAGCAGCTTAAGGCTAGCGGGAGGGCCCGCGGCCGGGGAGCTGTTTTTT; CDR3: CASSLRLAGGPAAGELFF
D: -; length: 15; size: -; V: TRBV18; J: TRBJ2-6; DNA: TGTGCCAGCTCACCAGAGAGCTCTGGGGCCAACGTCCTGACTTTC; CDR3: CASSPESSGANVLTF
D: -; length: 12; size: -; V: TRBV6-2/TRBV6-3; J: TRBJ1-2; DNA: TGTGCCAGCAGTTACGCAGGGTATGGCTACACCTTC; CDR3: CASSYAGYGYTF
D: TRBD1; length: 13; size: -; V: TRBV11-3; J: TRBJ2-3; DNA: TGTGCCAGCAGCTTGACAGGGTTAGATACGCAGTATTTT; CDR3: CASSLTGLDTQYF
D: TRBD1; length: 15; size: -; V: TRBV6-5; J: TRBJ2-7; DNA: TGTGCCAGCAGTTTGTCCGGGACAGGGGTGTACGAGCAGTACTTC; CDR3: CASSLSGTGVYEQYF
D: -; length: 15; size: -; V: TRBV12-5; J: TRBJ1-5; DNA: TGTGCTAGTGGTTTGAGGGGGACCCTCAATCAGCCCCAGCATTTT; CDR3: CASGLRGTLNQPQHF